This TCR beta chain appears in the sequencing data of a study of beta chain features in type 1 diabetes. A remark on this clone: The antigen is unknown.

Germline assignment: CDR1 PRHDT and CDR2 FYEKMQ (reference sequence). The ends were cut back, 5 bases at V and 3 bases at J, with 13 bases in the middle. The CDR3 totals 14 residues. The study reverse transcribed the entire isolated RNA, so it sequenced expressed TCRB transcripts. Repertoires were generated with immunoSEQ multiplex PCR, while TCRdb's copy carries only in-frame clones and drops some. Of roughly 38,000 clones detected, approximately 62% appear once; the ten largest clones hold about 1.7%. Study-level findings and limits: There was a moderate but significant shortening of TCRB CDR3s in all four CD4+ subsets of Type 1 diabetes patients.

The sequence was obtained from a man aged 30 to 39 with type 1 diabetes. Some clones in this sample may be carry-over from other donors' samples. V usage is TRBV13 and J usage is TRBJ1-1, with a weak D call TRBD1 (5 bases). What was sequenced was Tregs from blood. CDR3 sequence: CASSMPRGYTEAFF. The CDR3 coding sequence is TGTGCCAGCAGCATGCCCCGGGGGTACACTGAAGCTTTCTTT.